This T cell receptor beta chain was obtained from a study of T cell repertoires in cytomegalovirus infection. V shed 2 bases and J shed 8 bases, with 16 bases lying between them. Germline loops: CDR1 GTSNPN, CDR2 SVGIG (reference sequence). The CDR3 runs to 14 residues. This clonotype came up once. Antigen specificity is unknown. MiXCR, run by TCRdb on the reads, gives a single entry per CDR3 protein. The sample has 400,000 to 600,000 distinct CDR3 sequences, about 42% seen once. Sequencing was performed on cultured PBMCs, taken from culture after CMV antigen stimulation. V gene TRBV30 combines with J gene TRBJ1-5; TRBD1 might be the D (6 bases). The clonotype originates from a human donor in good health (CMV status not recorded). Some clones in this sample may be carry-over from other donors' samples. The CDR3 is CAWSSSLGGEPQHF. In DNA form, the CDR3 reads TGTGCCTGGAGTAGTAGCCTAGGGGGGGAGCCCCAGCATTTT.